This T cell receptor (beta chain) was sequenced for a study of neoadjuvant nivolumab and ipilimumab in lung cancer. Findings and limits, study-wide: Compared with tumor-adjacent uninvolved lung, resected tumors showed greater richness and clonality. Blood richness before therapy tracked richness in tumors resected after neoadjuvant therapy. Only two of four nivolumab-treated tumors gained richness and clonality by surgery.

Regarding this clone: Its antigen is unidentified.

V lost 5 bases and J lost 4, with 21 bases in between. The CDR3 is made up of 17 amino acids. Germline loops: CDR1 SEHNR, CDR2 FQNEAQ (reference sequence). The protocol was immunoSEQ multiplex PCR, while the TCRdb copy is restricted to in-frame clones and leaves out a portion. The sample records 40,000 to 60,000 clones, about 89% being singletons. This chain links TRBV7-9 with TRBJ1-3; D possibly corresponds to TRBD1 (6 bases). The sequence derives from an adult with non-small cell lung cancer. Some clones in this sample may be carry-over from other donors' samples. This material consisted of blood, taken before neoadjuvant nivolumab, alone or with ipilimumab. CDR3 sequence (DNA): TGTGCCAGCAGCCTCCCGACCCGGGGGGCCTCGGGAAACACCATATATTTT. Encoded protein: CASSLPTRGASGNTIYF.